This entry concerns a single T cell receptor (beta chain). Clones were read by immunoSEQ multiplex PCR, and TCRdb kept only the in-frame ones, dropping some. The sample yields about 230,000 clones, about 65% seen once. This sample is drawn from a study of shared clonotypes between healthy human individuals. Study information: Each donor contributed plates that comprised three CD4 naive, three CD4 memory, two CD8 naive and one CD8 memory.

All the donors were Caucasian adults who lived in Nashville, Tennessee. The CDR3 loop spans 13 amino acids. Trimming removed 2 bases at V and 4 bases at J, with 8 bases between. Germline-derived CDR1 and CDR2 are MNHEY and SVGAGI. The receptor was derived from a man aged 25 to 45 in good health. The sample consisted of memory CD4+ T cells sorted from blood. Subset denoted: CD45RA-negative fraction. The chain uses TRBV6-5 and TRBJ1-2; D is unclear. The CDR3 sequence: CASSYVSFYGYTF. For the CDR3, the DNA is TGTGCCAGCAGTTACGTGAGTTTCTATGGCTACACCTTC.